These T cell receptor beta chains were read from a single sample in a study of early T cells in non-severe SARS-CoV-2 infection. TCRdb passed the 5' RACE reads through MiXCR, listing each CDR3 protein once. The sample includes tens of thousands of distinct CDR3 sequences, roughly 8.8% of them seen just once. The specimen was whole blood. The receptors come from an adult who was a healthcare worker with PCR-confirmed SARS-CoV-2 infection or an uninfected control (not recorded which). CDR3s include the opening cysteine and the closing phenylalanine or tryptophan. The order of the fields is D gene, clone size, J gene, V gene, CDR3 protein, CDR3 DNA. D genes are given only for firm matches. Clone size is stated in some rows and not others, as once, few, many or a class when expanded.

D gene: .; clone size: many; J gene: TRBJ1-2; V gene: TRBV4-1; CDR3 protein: CASSQAWGRSNYGYTF; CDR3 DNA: TGCGCCAGCAGCCAAGCGTGGGGGCGTTCCAACTATGGCTACACCTTC
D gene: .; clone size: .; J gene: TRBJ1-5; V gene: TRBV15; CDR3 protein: CATSRDGGQPQHF; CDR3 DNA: TGTGCCACCAGCAGAGATGGAGGGCAGCCCCAGCATTTT
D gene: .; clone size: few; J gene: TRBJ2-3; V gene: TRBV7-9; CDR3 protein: CASIRGDDSTDTQYF; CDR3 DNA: TGTGCCAGCATCAGAGGGGACGATAGCACAGATACGCAGTATTTT
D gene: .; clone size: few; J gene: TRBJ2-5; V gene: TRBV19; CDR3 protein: CQFLPGWQETQYF; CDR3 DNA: TGTCAATTTCTACCGGGGTGGCAAGAGACCCAGTACTTC
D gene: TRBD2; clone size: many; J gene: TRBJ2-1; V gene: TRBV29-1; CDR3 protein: CSALKGTSGNEQFF; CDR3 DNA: TGCAGCGCCCTCAAAGGGACTAGCGGGAATGAGCAGTTCTTC
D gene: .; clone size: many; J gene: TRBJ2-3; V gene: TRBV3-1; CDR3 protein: CASSQGGDTQYF; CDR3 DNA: TGTGCCAGCAGCCAAGGGGGCGATACGCAGTATTTT
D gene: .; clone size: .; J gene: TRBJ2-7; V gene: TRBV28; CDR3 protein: CASRSKAGHSYEQYF; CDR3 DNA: TGTGCCAGCAGATCGAAGGCAGGCCACTCCTACGAGCAGTACTTC
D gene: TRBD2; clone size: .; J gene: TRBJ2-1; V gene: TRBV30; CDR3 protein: CAWSQIGGKSLYNEQFF; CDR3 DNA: TGTGCCTGGAGTCAGATCGGGGGGAAATCGCTTTACAATGAGCAGTTCTTC
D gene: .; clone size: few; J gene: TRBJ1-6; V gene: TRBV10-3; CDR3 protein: CAISERGRDSPLHF; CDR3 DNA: TGTGCCATCAGTGAGAGGGGCAGGGATTCACCCCTCCACTTT
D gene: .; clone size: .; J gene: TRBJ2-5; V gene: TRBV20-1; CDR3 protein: CSASGGPEETQYF; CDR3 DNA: TGCAGTGCTAGCGGGGGGCCGGAGGAGACCCAGTACTTC
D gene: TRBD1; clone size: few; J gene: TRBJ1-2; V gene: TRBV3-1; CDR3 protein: CASSPGTVYGYTF; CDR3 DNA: TGTGCCAGCAGCCCTGGGACAGTCTATGGCTACACCTTC
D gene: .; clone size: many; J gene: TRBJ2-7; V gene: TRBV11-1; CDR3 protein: CASSFRGGNLVEQYF; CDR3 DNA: TGTGCCAGCAGCTTCCGAGGGGGGAATCTGGTGGAGCAGTACTTC
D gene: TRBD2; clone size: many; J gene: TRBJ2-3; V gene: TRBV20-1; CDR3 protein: CSASALAGGHDTQYF; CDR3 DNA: TGCAGTGCTAGTGCACTAGCGGGGGGGCACGATACGCAGTATTTT
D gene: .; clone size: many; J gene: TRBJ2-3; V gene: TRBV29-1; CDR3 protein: CSVWADTQYF; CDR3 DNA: TGCAGCGTTTGGGCAGATACGCAGTATTTT
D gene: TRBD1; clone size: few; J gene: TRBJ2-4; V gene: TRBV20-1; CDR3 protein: CSAGQGENIQYF; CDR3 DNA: TGCAGTGCGGGACAGGGGGAAAACATTCAGTACTTC
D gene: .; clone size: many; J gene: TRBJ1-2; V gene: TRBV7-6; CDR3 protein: CASSLEPGDGYGYTF; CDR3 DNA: TGTGCCAGCAGCTTAGAACCCGGAGATGGCTATGGCTACACCTTC
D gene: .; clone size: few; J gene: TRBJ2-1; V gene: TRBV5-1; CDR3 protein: CASSLEHEQFF; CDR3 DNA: TGCGCCAGCAGCTTGGAGCATGAGCAGTTCTTC
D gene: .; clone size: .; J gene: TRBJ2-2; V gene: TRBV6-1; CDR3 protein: CASSQGLANTGELFF; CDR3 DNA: TGTGCCAGCAGCCAGGGACTTGCGAACACCGGGGAGCTGTTTTTT
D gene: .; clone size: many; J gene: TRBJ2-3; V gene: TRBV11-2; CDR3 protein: CASSSWGPIGDTQYF; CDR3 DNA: TGTGCCAGCAGCTCGTGGGGACCGATTGGGGATACGCAGTATTTT
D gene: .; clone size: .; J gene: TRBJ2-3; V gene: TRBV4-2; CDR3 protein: CASSRAIAGTDTQYF; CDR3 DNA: TGTGCCAGCAGCCGAGCAATTGCGGGCACAGATACGCAGTATTTT
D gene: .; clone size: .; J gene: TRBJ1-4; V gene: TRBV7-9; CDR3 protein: CASSLAALLATNEKLFF; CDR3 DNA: TGTGCCAGCAGCTTAGCAGCCTTACTCGCAACTAATGAAAAACTGTTTTTT
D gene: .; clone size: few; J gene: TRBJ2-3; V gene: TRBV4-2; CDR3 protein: CASSQDTPNTDTQYF; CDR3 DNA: TGTGCCAGCAGCCAAGACACACCAAACACAGATACGCAGTATTTT
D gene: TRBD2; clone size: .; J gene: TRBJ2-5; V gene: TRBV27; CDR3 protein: CASSPRLAGLETQYF; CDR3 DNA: TGTGCCAGCAGTCCCCGACTAGCGGGGCTAGAGACCCAGTACTTC
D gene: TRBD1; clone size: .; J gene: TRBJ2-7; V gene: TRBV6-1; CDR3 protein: CASSEESVGTGKYEQYF; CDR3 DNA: TGTGCCAGCAGTGAAGAGTCGGTCGGGACAGGCAAATACGAGCAGTACTTC
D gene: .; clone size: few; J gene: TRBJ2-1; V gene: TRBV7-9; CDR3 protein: CASSLSLASLNEQFF; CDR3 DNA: TGTGCCAGCAGCTTAAGCCTAGCATCTCTGAATGAGCAGTTCTTC
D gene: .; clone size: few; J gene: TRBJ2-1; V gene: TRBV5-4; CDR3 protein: CASSLAGVFNEQFF; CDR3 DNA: TGTGCCAGCAGCTTGGCCGGGGTGTTCAATGAGCAGTTCTTC
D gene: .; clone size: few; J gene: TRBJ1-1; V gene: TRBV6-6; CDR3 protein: CASSSGQMNTEAFF; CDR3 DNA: TGTGCCAGCAGTTCCGGACAGATGAACACTGAAGCTTTCTTT
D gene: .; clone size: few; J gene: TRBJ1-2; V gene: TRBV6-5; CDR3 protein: CASSSLGSYTF; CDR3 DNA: TGTGCCAGCAGCTCCCTGGGTAGCTACACCTTC
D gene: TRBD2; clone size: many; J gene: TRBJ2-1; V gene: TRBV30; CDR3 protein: CAWSVLGGSYNEQFF; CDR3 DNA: TGTGCCTGGAGTGTACTCGGGGGGTCGTACAATGAGCAGTTCTTC
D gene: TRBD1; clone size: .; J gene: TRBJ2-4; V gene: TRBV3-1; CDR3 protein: CASSQRGRVDIQYF; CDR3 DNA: TGTGCCAGCAGCCAAAGGGGGCGGGTGGACATTCAGTACTTC
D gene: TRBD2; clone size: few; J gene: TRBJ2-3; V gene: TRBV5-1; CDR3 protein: CASRIAGGPGDTQYF; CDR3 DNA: TGCGCCAGCAGAATAGCGGGGGGGCCTGGAGATACGCAGTATTTT
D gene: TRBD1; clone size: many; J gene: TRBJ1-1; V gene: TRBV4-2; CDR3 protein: CASSQGRGVVSVTEAFF; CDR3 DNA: TGTGCCAGCAGCCAGGGCAGGGGGGTGGTCTCGGTAACTGAAGCTTTCTTT
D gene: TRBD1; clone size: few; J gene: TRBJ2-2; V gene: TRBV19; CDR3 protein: CASSKTTGSTGELFF; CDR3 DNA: TGTGCCAGTAGCAAAACGACAGGGTCGACCGGGGAGCTGTTTTTT
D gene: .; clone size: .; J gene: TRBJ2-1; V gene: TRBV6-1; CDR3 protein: CASRKGAVSYNEQFF; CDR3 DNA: TGTGCCAGCAGGAAGGGTGCCGTATCCTACAATGAGCAGTTCTTC
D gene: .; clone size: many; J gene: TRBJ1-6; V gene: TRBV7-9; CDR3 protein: CASSSATENSPLHF; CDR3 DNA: TGTGCCAGCAGCTCTGCGACAGAGAATTCACCCCTCCACTTT
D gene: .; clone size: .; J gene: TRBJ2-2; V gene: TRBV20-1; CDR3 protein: CSVQGHTGELFF; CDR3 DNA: TGCAGTGTGCAGGGGCACACCGGGGAGCTGTTTTTT
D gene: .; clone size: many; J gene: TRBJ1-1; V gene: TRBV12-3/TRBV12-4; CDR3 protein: CASNLGGVDTEAFF; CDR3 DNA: TGTGCCAGCAACCTGGGGGGGGTCGACACTGAAGCTTTCTTT
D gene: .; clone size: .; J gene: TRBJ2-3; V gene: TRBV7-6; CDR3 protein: CASSSPGPTGPDTQYF; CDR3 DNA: TGTGCCAGCAGCTCGCCGGGACCCACGGGCCCAGATACGCAGTATTTT
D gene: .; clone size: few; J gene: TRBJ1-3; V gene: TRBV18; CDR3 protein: CASSPLGHSGNTIYF; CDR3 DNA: TGTGCCAGCTCACCCCTGGGCCACTCTGGAAACACCATATATTTT
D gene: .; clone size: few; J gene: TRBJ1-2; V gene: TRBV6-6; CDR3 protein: CATTTFRDYGYTF; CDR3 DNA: TGTGCCACTACAACGTTCAGGGACTATGGCTACACCTTC
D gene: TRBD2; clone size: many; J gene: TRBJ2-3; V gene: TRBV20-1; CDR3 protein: CSVVGQGLLTDTQYF; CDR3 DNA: TGCAGTGTCGTAGGCCAGGGACTACTCACAGATACGCAGTATTTT
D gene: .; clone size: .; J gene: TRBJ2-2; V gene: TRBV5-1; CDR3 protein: CASRPEAATNTGELFF; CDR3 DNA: TGCGCCAGCAGACCAGAGGCGGCGACGAACACCGGGGAGCTGTTTTTT
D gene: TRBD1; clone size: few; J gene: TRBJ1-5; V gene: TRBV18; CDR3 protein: CASSSFGQGGNQPQHF; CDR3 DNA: TGTGCCAGCTCATCGTTCGGACAGGGAGGCAATCAGCCCCAGCATTTT